This T cell receptor (beta chain) stems from a study of CXCR4 blockade with PD-1 therapy in pancreatic cancer. Points from the study as a whole: Antigen-specificity overlap of convergent dominant clones remained unconfirmed. Clone frequency correlated with its number of distinct nucleotide rearrangements.

This clone was recorded only once. The antigen is not known. Germline-derived CDR1 and CDR2 are LNHNV and YYDKDF (reference sequence). The V gene end was trimmed by 0 bases and the J gene end by 3 bases; junction bases not matched to a gene: 8. The CDR3 runs 19 residues. The protocol was immunoSEQ multiplex PCR, while the TCRdb copy is restricted to in-frame clones and leaves out a portion. Of roughly 15,000 clones listed, 55% to 85% are singletons. The gene calls are TRBV15 and TRBJ2-1; 13 bases map to TRBD2. This receptor was taken from a human donor with pancreatic ductal adenocarcinoma. Sequencing used tumor tissue. CDR3 region: CATSRDPRLAGGFYNEQFF. CDR3 bases: TGTGCCACCAGCAGAGATCCCCGACTAGCGGGGGGTTTCTACAATGAGCAGTTCTTC. The full variable domain, rest sourced from reference TRBV15 and TRBJ2-1, is DAMVIQNPRYQVTQFGKPVTLSCSQTLNHNVMYWYQQKSSQAPKLLFHYYDKDFNNEADTPDNFQSRRPNTSFCFLDIRSPGLGDTAMYLCATSRDPRLAGGFYNEQFFGPGTRLTVL.